The source of this TCR beta chain is a study of shared clonotypes between healthy human individuals. Study-wide points: Having only a few donors restricted how much genetic and exposure-history diversity was captured.

Unsorted samples relied on tens of millions of PBMCs, which served as the source of genomic DNA. Comments on this clone: Its antigen remains unidentified.

Germline lookup yields CDR1 SGHDT and CDR2 YYEEEE. J lost 2 bases, V lost 2 bases, and 7 bases had no gene match. CDR3 size: 15 residues. Ten immunoSEQ deep assay plates were used to sequence unsorted PBMC DNA. Sequencing used immunoSEQ multiplex PCR; TCRdb keeps in-frame clones, though not all of them. The profile shows 450,000 to 500,000 clones, more than 75% of them singletons. This sequence joins TRBV5-6 and TRBJ2-7; 7 nucleotides agree with TRBD2. The sequence was collected from a woman aged 40 to 55 in good health. Some clones in this sample may be carry-over from other donors' samples. The sequencing sample was made of PBMCs. The CDR3 DNA reads TGTGCCAGCAGCTTAAATGGGACTACAACCTACGAGCAGTACTTC. This codes for CASSLNGTTTYEQYF. Filled out from reference TRBV5-6 and TRBJ2-7, the complete variable domain reads DAGVTQSPTHLIKTRGQQVTLRCSPKSGHDTVSWYQQALGQGPQFIFQYYEEEERQRGNFPDRFSGHQFPNYSSELNVNALLLGDSALYLCASSLNGTTTYEQYFGPGTRLTVT.